Shown below are 23 T cell receptor beta chains from a single sample sequenced in a study of blood T cell repertoires in COVID-19. This table comes from immunoSEQ multiplex PCR, and its TCRdb copy is limited to in-frame clones, with some not included. The sample contains roughly 150,000 clones, around 88% of which appear only once. Sequencing input: peripheral blood. The receptors come from a human donor in a cohort sampled during active COVID-19.

A single count supports this clone. The chain joins TRBV29-1 to TRBJ1-1; 8 bases fit TRBD1. The CDR3 sequence is 12 residues long. Unmatched junction bases numbered 7, after V lost 7 bases and J lost 6 bases. Germline loops: CDR1 SQVTM, CDR2 ANQGSEA. The CDR3 loop reads CSARTGTPEAFF. CDR3 DNA: TGCAGCGCCAGGACAGGGACCCCTGAAGCTTTCTTT.

This chain uses TRBV3-1 (or the pseudogene TRBV3-2) with TRBJ2-3; possibly TRBD2 for D (6 bases). This CDR3 has 15 amino acids. V lost 6 bases, J lost 2 bases, and 15 bases lay in between. CDR1 and CDR2 from the germline V gene are LGHDT and YNNKEL (reference sequence). The DNA of the CDR3 is TGTGCCAGCAGTCTCAAGCGGGCGTACACAGATACGCAGTATTTT. This translates into CASSLKRAYTDTQYF.

The V gene is TRBV5-6, the J gene TRBJ2-1, with TRBD2 matching 13 bases. Trimming took 4 bases from V and 8 from J; bases not matched to a gene: 9. Germline V gene sequence: CDR1 SGHDT, CDR2 YYEEEE. The CDR3 is made up of 16 amino acids. The CDR3 nucleotides read TGTGCCAGCAGCCCCCGAGGACTAGCGGGAGTAGATGAGCAGTTCTTC. Amino acid sequence: CASSPRGLAGVDEQFF.

Only one count was recorded for this clone. The rearrangement joins TRBV10-3 to TRBJ2-3, with 11 nucleotides matching TRBD2. This CDR3 contains 16 residues. Per germline, CDR1 ENHRY and CDR2 SYGVKD. The junction had 10 bases not matched to a gene; V was cut back by 3 bases and J by 8 bases. CDR3 in DNA: TGTGCCATCAGTGATTCGACTAGCGGGACAGGTCGTACGCAGTATTTT. The encoded protein is CAISDSTSGTGRTQYF.

The chain uses TRBV10-3 and TRBJ1-1; D perhaps matches TRBD1 (6 bases). The ends were cut back, 7 bases at V and 2 bases at J, with 11 bases in the middle. Germline V gives CDR1 ENHRY, CDR2 SYGVKD. CDR3 size: 13 residues. CDR3 DNA: TGTGCCATCAATTGGGACACCAACACTGAAGCTTTCTTT. This translates into CAINWDTNTEAFF.

The chain carries TRBV6-2 or TRBV6-3 and TRBJ2-2; D is perhaps TRBD1 (5 bases). CDR1 is MNHEY and CDR2 is SVGEGT in the germline V gene. V was cut by 5 bases and J by 6 bases, with 7 bases left in between. The CDR3 is 12 residues long. The CDR3 DNA reads as TGTGCCAGCAGTGGGGCTTCCGGGGAGCTGTTTTTT. Its protein is CASSGASGELFF.

The rearrangement links TRBV19 to TRBJ1-4; weak D call: TRBD1 (5 bases). V dropped 4 bases and J dropped 0 bases, with 12 bases sitting between them. This CDR3 is built from 16 residues. Germline assignment: CDR1 LNHDA and CDR2 SQIVND (reference sequence). CDR3 sequence reads: CASSTPRQSTNEKLFF. The CDR3 DNA sequence: TGTGCCAGTAGTACCCCTCGACAGTCAACTAATGAAAAACTGTTTTTT.

The chain joins TRBV20-1 to TRBJ2-3, with D possibly being TRBD2 (5 bases). The CDR3 totals 14 residues. Trimming stripped 3 bases from V and 5 bases from J, with 15 bases between. Germline V gene data show CDR1 as DFQATT and CDR2 as SNEGSKA (reference sequence). The CDR3 here is CSASSGGRVDTQYF. The CDR3, as DNA: TGCAGTGCTAGTTCGGGCGGGCGGGTAGATACGCAGTATTTT.

CDR3 DNA sequence: TGTGCCAGCAGTCTCTATCCCACAGGGGGCTATGGCTACACCTTC. This encodes CASSLYPTGGYGYTF. The chain links TRBV6-5 to TRBJ1-2, with TRBD1 matching over 8 bases. The CDR3 sequence is 15 residues long. The V and J ends lost 5 bases and 4 bases, in that order; junction bases with no gene match: 9. In germline, CDR1 is MNHEY, CDR2 SVGAGI.

This chain uses TRBV9 with TRBJ1-3; D is ambiguous. The CDR3 runs to 15 residues. In germline, CDR1 is SGDLS, CDR2 YYNGEE. V was trimmed by 2 bases and J by 6 bases, leaving 15 bases between them. The CDR3, as DNA: TGTGCCAGCAGCGTGGCAGGCACACCCGTAAACACCATATATTTT. As protein: CASSVAGTPVNTIYF.

The chain couples TRBV5-1 to TRBJ2-2; a weak D match, TRBD2 (6 bases). The CDR3 is 16 residues long. V was clipped by 0 bases and J by 5 bases, with 14 bases between them. Germline-derived CDR1 and CDR2 are SGHRS and YFSETQ. The CDR3 region is CASSLALAEATGELFF. CDR3 in DNA: TGCGCCAGCAGCTTGGCCTTAGCGGAGGCAACCGGGGAGCTGTTTTTT.

This clone was seen once. The V and J genes are TRBV7-2 and TRBJ2-1, with TRBD2 matching over 8 bases. This CDR3 has 15 residues. Germline CDR1 is SGHTA and CDR2 is FQGNSA. V lost 1 base and J lost 8; bases outside the gene matches: 7. In DNA form, the CDR3 reads TGTGCCAGCAGCTTAGAGGCGGGACTAGGCTATGAGCAGTTCTTC. Its translation: CASSLEAGLGYEQFF.

V is TRBV7-2 and J is TRBJ2-1, with D possibly being TRBD2 (5 bases). Germline loops: CDR1 SGHTA, CDR2 FQGNSA. Trimming took off 2 bases at V and 3 bases at J, with 11 bases between the two ends. This CDR3 is 15 amino acids long. CDR3: CASSLSGSDYNEQFF. The CDR3 DNA is TGTGCCAGCAGCTTATCGGGGTCCGACTACAATGAGCAGTTCTTC.

The genes are TRBV19 and TRBJ1-2, with 8 bases identical to TRBD1. Trimming cost V 5 bases and J 6 bases; bases outside gene matches: 5. The CDR3 totals 13 residues. CDR1 LNHDA and CDR2 SQIVND come from the germline V gene (reference sequence). DNA of the CDR3: TGTGCCAGTAGTTATGGACAGGGAGATGGCTACACCTTC. Translation: CASSYGQGDGYTF.

The chain combines TRBV7-8 with TRBJ2-1, with D maybe TRBD1 (5 bases). CDR1 SGHVS and CDR2 FQNEAQ come from the germline V gene. The germline V and J ends were trimmed by 4 bases and 8 bases, with 24 bases remaining between them. The CDR3 runs 17 residues. CDR3 in DNA: TGTGCCAGCAGCTCTCACAGGAACGATCCGGTGGTCTATGAGCAGTTCTTC. This sequence encodes CASSSHRNDPVVYEQFF.

The chain recombines TRBV12-3 or TRBV12-4 with TRBJ2-1; D unclear. Trimming pared 1 base from V and 14 bases from J, leaving 12 bases between. This CDR3 contains 12 residues. CDR3: CASSLVLGRKFF. The CDR3 bases are TGTGCCAGCAGTTTAGTGCTGGGCCGGAAGTTCTTC.

This clone is a singleton in its sample. This rearrangement joins TRBV30 to TRBJ2-7, with 7 bases lining up with TRBD1. Germline CDR1 reads GTSNPN; CDR2 reads SVGIG (reference sequence). V was clipped by 0 bases and J by 0 bases; unmatched bases: 2. This CDR3 has 14 amino acids. The CDR3 loop is CAWSVDRSSYEQYF. The CDR3 nucleotides are TGTGCCTGGAGTGTGGACAGGAGCTCCTACGAGCAGTACTTC. The entire variable domain, with the rest obtained from reference TRBV30 and TRBJ2-7, is as follows: SQTIHQWPATLVQPVGSPLSLECTVEGTSNPNLYWYRQAAGRGLQLLFYSVGIGQISSEVPQNLSASRPQDRQFILSSKKLLLSDSGFYLCAWSVDRSSYEQYFGPGTRLTVT.

The CDR3 sequence is CASSVGAASGAYEQYF. The DNA for the CDR3 is TGTGCCAGCAGCGTAGGGGCGGCTAGCGGGGCCTACGAGCAGTACTTC. J is TRBJ2-7 and V is TRBV9, with 9 bases aligning to TRBD2. V gave up 0 bases and J gave up 2 bases; unmatched junction bases: 6. CDR1 is SGDLS, CDR2 YYNGEE, per germline. The CDR3 length is 16 residues.

The chain employs TRBV5-1 and TRBJ2-7; 7 nucleotides align to TRBD2. V lost 3 bases, J lost 6 bases, and 9 bases stayed unmatched. The CDR3 runs 14 residues. Germline CDR1 is SGHRS and CDR2 is YFSETQ. CDR3 in amino acids: CASSSRAGYGEQYF. The DNA of the CDR3 is TGCGCCAGCAGCTCCCGAGCGGGATATGGCGAGCAGTACTTC.

The V and J genes are TRBV27 and TRBJ1-6; 8 nucleotides match TRBD1. V lost 2 bases and J lost 4; bases outside the gene matches: 16. This CDR3 is 20 amino acids long. From germline, CDR1 is MNHEY and CDR2 SMNVEV (reference sequence). The CDR3 spells CASSLLVQGAYSQYNSPLHF. The CDR3 nucleotides read TGTGCCAGCAGTTTACTCGTTCAGGGGGCTTATTCCCAATATAATTCACCCCTCCACTTT.

The chain uses TRBV18 and TRBJ1-2; D is perhaps TRBD1 (6 bases). Deletions cut 3 bases from V and 4 bases from J, with 12 bases between. The V gene's germline CDR1 is KGHSH and CDR2 LQKENI. This CDR3 is 14 amino acids long. The CDR3 region is CASSPGDKTYGYTF. The CDR3 nucleotides are TGTGCCAGCTCACCGGGGGACAAAACCTATGGCTACACCTTC.

This clone was seen only once. The chain is built from TRBV6-4 and TRBJ2-7; 10 bases align to TRBD2. The CDR3 contains 16 residues. The V gene end was trimmed by 0 bases and the J gene end by 4 bases; junction bases not matched to a gene: 6. Germline assignment: CDR1 MRHNA and CDR2 SNTAGT. CDR3 nucleotides: TGTGCCAGCAGTGACTCCGGGGGACTAGCGTGTTACGAGCAGTACTTC. This sequence encodes CASSDSGGLACYEQYF.

The chain couples TRBV6-2 or TRBV6-3 to TRBJ1-1; the D gene is possibly TRBD1 (5 bases). CDR3 length equals 14 residues. Germline V gene data show CDR1 as MNHEY and CDR2 as SVGEGT. V lost 0 bases, J lost 4 bases, and 9 bases lay in between. In DNA form, the CDR3 reads TGTGCCAGCAGTTACTCTGGCGGGGGCACTGAAGCTTTCTTT. This gives the protein CASSYSGGGTEAFF.